The 30 T cell receptor beta chains presented below share a single source sample, sequenced in a study of long-term antiretroviral therapy in people with HIV. The authors ran the immunoSEQ assay, v3.0, at survey level. Data came from immunoSEQ multiplex PCR; TCRdb stores just in-frame clones and leaves some out. The sample has fewer than 45,000 clones, around 94% seen once. The sample here was unsorted PBMCs, taken 4.1 years after starting antiretroviral therapy. These TCRs come from a woman between 45 and 65 years old with HIV.

This clone was seen a single time. The chain employs TRBV20-1 and TRBJ2-5; D remains ambiguous. Germline CDR1 reads DFQATT; CDR2 reads SNEGSKA (reference sequence). The CDR3 extends over 11 amino acids. V gave up 5 bases and J gave up 4 bases, with 8 bases separating them. CDR3 nucleotide sequence: TGCAGTGCTTGCCATCCAGAGACCCAGTACTTC. Its translation is CSACHPETQYF.

This clone was found once. This chain uses TRBV6-6 with TRBJ2-3; D unclear. The V and J ends lost 6 bases and 0 bases respectively, with 13 bases between them. Germline values: CDR1 MNHNY, CDR2 SVGAGI (reference sequence). CDR3 size: 15 residues. The CDR3 loop is CASSLQTLSTDTQYF. Here the CDR3 DNA reads TGTGCCAGCAGCTTACAGACCCTTAGCACAGATACGCAGTATTTT.

The CDR3 loop is CAWSVAGDQPQHF. CDR3 DNA: TGTGCCTGGAGTGTAGCAGGAGATCAGCCCCAGCATTTT. V and J are TRBV30 and TRBJ1-5, with unresolved D. The CDR3 contains 13 residues. CDR1 GTSNPN and CDR2 SVGIG come from the germline V gene (reference sequence). Trimming removed 0 bases from V and 5 bases from J, with 8 bases in between.

This clone was picked up a small number of times. This rearrangement joins TRBV4-2 to TRBJ2-7, with D uncertain. Trimming left V 0 bases short and J 0 bases short, with 9 bases between. The V gene's germline CDR1 is LGHNA and CDR2 YNFKEQ. The CDR3 sequence is 15 residues long. CDR3 nucleotide sequence: TGTGCCAGCAGCCAAGATCTGGCGGACTCCTACGAGCAGTACTTC. It is translated as CASSQDLADSYEQYF.

The chain carries TRBV7-3 and TRBJ1-1; D perhaps matches TRBD1 (6 bases). The CDR3 consists of 16 residues. From germline, CDR1 is SGHTA and CDR2 FQGTGA. Between the trimmed V and J ends, which lost 5 bases and 4 bases, there was a span of 20 bases. For the CDR3, the DNA is TGTGCCAGCAGCCAAGGGGGGGGGCGTGGAGGCACTGAAGCTTTCTTT. This codes for CASSQGGGRGGTEAFF.

This rearrangement joins TRBV7-9 to TRBJ2-7; unclear D gene. Germline loops: CDR1 SEHNR, CDR2 FQNEAQ (reference sequence). This CDR3 is built from 14 residues. V was trimmed by 5 bases and J by 3 bases, leaving 14 bases between them. Here the CDR3 reads CASSQDPGGYEQYF. CDR3 DNA sequence: TGTGCCAGCAGCCAGGACCCCGGTGGCTACGAGCAGTACTTC. The full variable domain, completed using reference TRBV7-9 and TRBJ2-7, is DTGVSQNPRHKITKRGQNVTFRCDPISEHNRLYWYRQTLGQGPEFLTYFQNEAQLEKSRLLSDRFSAERPKGSFSTLEIQRTEQGDSAMYLCASSQDPGGYEQYFGPGTRLTVT.

CDR3 sequence reads: CASSPLTLASTGNTEAFF. In DNA form, the CDR3 reads TGTGCCAGCTCACCACTGACCTTGGCGTCTACAGGGAACACTGAAGCTTTCTTT. This chain joins TRBV18 and TRBJ1-1; D perhaps matches TRBD1 (5 bases). Looked up from germline, CDR1 is KGHSH and CDR2 is LQKENI. CDR3 size: 18 residues. V lost 1 base, J lost 1 base, and 19 bases lay in between.

The chain employs TRBV29-1 and TRBJ2-7; D uncertain. Germline lookup yields CDR1 SQVTM and CDR2 ANQGSEA. Trimming shortened V by 7 bases and J by 7 bases, and 14 bases separated the two germline ends. This CDR3 is 11 amino acids long. CDR3 nucleotides: TGCAGCGCTGGGGTCTCCTTGGAGCAGTACTTC. Translation gives CSAGVSLEQYF.

The chain carries TRBV5-4 and TRBJ2-5; D possibly uses TRBD1 or TRBD2 (5 bases each). Germline lookup yields CDR1 SGHNT and CDR2 YYREEE (reference sequence). The CDR3 is 14 residues long. Deletions cut 4 bases from V and 1 base from J, with 11 bases between. The CDR3 region has the DNA TGTGCCAGCAGCCAGGGACGGCGCCAAGAGACCCAGTACTTC. It yields the protein CASSQGRRQETQYF.

The chain couples TRBV27 to TRBJ1-4; 7 nucleotides agree with TRBD1. CDR1 and CDR2 (germline): MNHEY, SMNVEV (reference sequence). The CDR3 extends over 13 amino acids. The V and J ends lost 7 bases and 4 bases, in that order; junction bases with no gene match: 3. CDR3 bases: TGTGCCAGCAAGGGACAGAATAATGAAAAACTGTTTTTT. Protein sequence: CASKGQNNEKLFF.

This chain links TRBV10-3 with TRBJ2-3, with a tentative D call TRBD2 (5 bases). Germline assignment: CDR1 ENHRY and CDR2 SYGVKD. This CDR3 is built from 17 residues. Between the trimmed V and J ends, which lost 5 bases and 2 bases, there was a span of 20 bases. The CDR3 loop reads CAISKTSSRGLTDTQYF. CDR3 DNA: TGTGCCATCAGTAAGACCAGCTCTCGAGGGCTCACAGATACGCAGTATTTT.

The chain recombines TRBV6-5 with TRBJ2-1, with 15 bases identical to TRBD2. The trim removed 6 bases at V and 8 bases at J, leaving 5 bases unmatched. The germline V gene has CDR1 MNHEY and CDR2 SVGAGI. This CDR3 contains 15 residues. The CDR3 coding sequence is TGTGCCAGCAGGGGACTAGCGGGGGGTTGGGATGAGCAGTTCTTC. Protein: CASRGLAGGWDEQFF.

This sequence joins TRBV7-2 and TRBJ1-1, with 7 bases that match TRBD1. The CDR3 loop spans 12 amino acids. CDR1 SGHTA and CDR2 FQGNSA come from the germline V gene. V was pared by 5 bases and J by 11 bases, with 8 bases of the junction left unmatched. CDR3 amino acids: CASSPRRGLAFF. The CDR3 DNA follows: TGTGCCAGCAGCCCAAGGAGGGGGCTTGCTTTCTTT.

The CDR3 region has the DNA TGTGCCAGCAGCCAATACAATGAGCAGTTCTTC. Translation: CASSQYNEQFF. The J gene is TRBJ2-1, the V gene TRBV4-2; D ambiguous. In germline, CDR1 is LGHNA, CDR2 YNFKEQ. This CDR3 contains 11 residues. V lost 2 bases and J lost 4, with 0 bases in between.

The CDR3 is CASSFAGQGNYGYTF. The DNA of the CDR3 is TGTGCCAGCAGTTTCGCCGGACAGGGCAACTATGGCTACACCTTC. The chain joins TRBV27 to TRBJ1-2, with 8 bases fitting TRBD1. Germline V gene data show CDR1 as MNHEY and CDR2 as SMNVEV (reference sequence). J lost 2 bases, V lost 3 bases, and 5 bases had no gene match. The CDR3 has 15 amino acids.

The J gene is TRBJ2-7, the V gene TRBV5-1, with TRBD1 matching 12 bases. Looked up from germline, CDR1 is SGHRS and CDR2 is YFSETQ. The CDR3 length is 16 residues. With 4 bases clipped from V and 1 base from J, the junction kept 6 bases outside the gene matches. The CDR3 sequence: CASSPGQGAGSYEQYF. The CDR3 bases are TGCGCCAGCAGCCCGGGACAGGGGGCTGGGTCCTACGAGCAGTACTTC.

The genes are TRBV5-4 and TRBJ1-2, with TRBD1 identical over 10 bases. J lost 6 bases, V lost 3 bases, and 5 bases had no gene match. Germline lookup yields CDR1 SGHNT and CDR2 YYREEE (reference sequence). The CDR3 runs 14 residues. In DNA, the CDR3 is TGTGCCAGCAGCTGGCGACAGGGGGCCGATGGCTACACCTTC. Translated: CASSWRQGADGYTF.

The V gene is TRBV6-5, the J gene TRBJ2-5, with 9 bases matching TRBD1. The CDR3 totals 14 residues. V was clipped by 6 bases and J by 5 bases; unmatched bases: 7. Germline assignment: CDR1 MNHEY and CDR2 SVGAGI. Here the CDR3 DNA reads TGTGCCAGCAGCCCTACAGGGGGCATTGAGACCCAGTACTTC. It translates to CASSPTGGIETQYF.

The J gene is TRBJ2-7, the V gene TRBV30; D is perhaps TRBD1 (5 bases). There are 12 residues in the CDR3. V dropped 3 bases and J dropped 3 bases, with 9 bases sitting between them. Germline assignment: CDR1 GTSNPN and CDR2 SVGIG (reference sequence). DNA for the CDR3: TGTGCCTGGAGGGGGCAAAACTACGAGCAGTACTTC. Amino acid sequence: CAWRGQNYEQYF.

The rearrangement uses TRBV7-9 and TRBJ2-6; D may be TRBD2 (6 bases). CDR3 length equals 16 residues. The ends were cut back, 0 bases at V and 4 bases at J, with 10 bases in the middle. CDR1 and CDR2 from the germline V gene are SEHNR and FQNEAQ (reference sequence). In DNA, the CDR3 is TGTGCCAGCAGCTTAGCGGGGGGTTCCGGGGCCAACGTCCTGACTTTC. This codes for CASSLAGGSGANVLTF.

The V gene is TRBV16, the J gene TRBJ2-3; 7 bases match TRBD1. This CDR3 comprises 16 residues. With V trimmed by 4 bases and J by 3 bases, 10 bases remained unmatched. Per the germline V gene, CDR1 is KGHSY and CDR2 is FQNENV. CDR3 sequence (DNA): TGTGCCAGCAGCCGGACCGGGACAGTTACTACAGATACGCAGTATTTT. Protein product: CASSRTGTVTTDTQYF. The full variable domain, with the rest looked up from reference TRBV16 and TRBJ2-3, is GEEVAQTPKHLVRGEGQKAKLYCAPIKGHSYVFWYQQVLKNEFKFLISFQNENVFDETGMPKERFSAKCLPNSPCSLEIQATKLEDSAVYFCASSRTGTVTTDTQYFGPGTRLTVL.

The chain recombines TRBV4-1 with TRBJ2-1; the D is unclear. Germline loops: CDR1 MGHRA, CDR2 YSYEKL. V was shortened by 0 bases and J by 5 bases, with 17 bases between the two germline ends. This CDR3 is built from 17 residues. CDR3 bases: TGCGCCAGCAGCCAAGAGTGGGCCGCCGTCCTTCACAATGAGCAGTTCTTC. This encodes CASSQEWAAVLHNEQFF.

The V call is TRBV5-1, the J call TRBJ2-1; TRBD2 matches at 12 bases. This CDR3 is built from 15 residues. V lost 4 bases and J lost 8; bases outside the gene matches: 7. From germline, CDR1 is SGHRS and CDR2 YFSETQ. The CDR3 loop reads CASSRRTSGEDEQFF. In DNA, the CDR3 is TGCGCCAGCAGCCGTCGGACTAGCGGGGAGGATGAGCAGTTCTTC.

Here the CDR3 DNA reads TGTGCCAGCAGTTACTCGGCAGGGGGCGGCAAAAACATTCAGTACTTC. It translates to CASSYSAGGGKNIQYF. The V call is TRBV6-5, the J call TRBJ2-4, with TRBD1 matching 8 bases. The trim removed 0 bases at V and 3 bases at J, leaving 4 bases unmatched. This CDR3 has 16 residues. Germline V lookup: CDR1 MNHEY, CDR2 SVGAGI.

The gene calls are TRBV11-1 and TRBJ1-2, with D maybe TRBD1 (5 bases). This CDR3 is built from 15 residues. The germline V gene encodes CDR1 SGHAT and CDR2 FQDESV (reference sequence). The V end was cut by 0 bases, the J end by 2 bases, with 10 bases between. The CDR3 sequence: CASSLAGRGNYGYTF. CDR3 DNA sequence: TGTGCCAGCAGCTTAGCCGGCCGGGGGAACTATGGCTACACCTTC.

The table lists this clone with a few counts. This chain joins TRBV7-9 and TRBJ2-2, with a tentative D call TRBD2 (7 bases). The V end lost 7 bases, the J end lost 4 bases, and 19 bases lay between the germline ends. CDR1 SEHNR and CDR2 FQNEAQ come from the germline V gene (reference sequence). This CDR3 has 16 amino acids. In DNA, the CDR3 is TGTGCCAGCACCCCTTGGGGGGGGCGAAGCACCGGGGAGCTGTTTTTT. It specifies CASTPWGGRSTGELFF.

This sequence joins TRBV5-1 and TRBJ1-4; possibly TRBD1 for D (6 bases). The CDR3 spans 14 residues. Deletions cut 1 base from V and 8 bases from J, with 12 bases between. CDR1 and CDR2 (germline): SGHRS, YFSETQ. DNA for the CDR3: TGCGCCAGCAGCTTGTACGGGGGGCCAGAAAAACTGTTTTTT. Translation: CASSLYGGPEKLFF. Based on the CDR3 plus reference TRBV5-1 and TRBJ1-4, the full variable domain is KAGVTQTPRYLIKTRGQQVTLSCSPISGHRSVSWYQQTPGQGLQFLFEYFSETQRNKGNFPGRFSGRQFSNSRSEMNVSTLELGDSALYLCASSLYGGPEKLFFGSGTQLSVL.

The J gene is TRBJ2-3, the V gene TRBV4-2; 8 bases agree with TRBD2. Trimming at V came to 2 bases and at J to 3 bases, leaving 7 bases not matched to a gene. Looked up from germline, CDR1 is LGHNA and CDR2 is YNFKEQ. The CDR3 is made up of 16 amino acids. The CDR3 is CASSQPGLVMTDTQYF. The DNA for the CDR3 is TGTGCCAGCAGCCAACCGGGACTAGTAATGACAGATACGCAGTATTTT.

The chain has TRBV5-1 and TRBJ1-6, with a tentative D call TRBD1 (5 bases). Germline V gene data show CDR1 as SGHRS and CDR2 as YFSETQ. CDR3 size: 14 residues. V dropped 4 bases and J dropped 5 bases, with 10 bases sitting between them. As DNA, the CDR3 is TGCGCCAGCAGCCAGGGTACGAATAATTCACCCCTCCACTTT. It yields the protein CASSQGTNNSPLHF.

J is TRBJ1-5 and V is TRBV30; no definite D call. This CDR3 spans 14 amino acids. CDR1 is GTSNPN and CDR2 is SVGIG in the germline V gene (reference sequence). Trimming removed 1 base at V and 5 bases at J, with 12 bases between. The CDR3 DNA is TGTGCCTGGAGTGCCCTCCACGAAGATCAGCCCCAGCATTTT. Its protein product is CAWSALHEDQPQHF.